These 9 T cell receptor beta chains share one sample of origin, sequenced in a study of shared clonotypes between healthy human individuals. Profiling relied on immunoSEQ multiplex PCR, and the TCRdb table lists in-frame clones only, not all of them. The repertoire includes more than 2 million clones, about 95% of them detected once, and about 1.1% sits in the top ten. Terminally differentiated effector memory CD45RA+ cells were left out of the naive CD8 fraction, which was CD45RO-negative and positively selected for CCR7. The sequencing sample was made of naive CD8+ T cells sorted from blood. The receptor source for this set is a man between 18 and 29 years old in good health.

The chain links TRBV7-9 to TRBJ2-7; TRBD2 matches 9 bases. This CDR3 is built from 18 residues. Looked up from germline, CDR1 is SEHNR and CDR2 is FQNEAQ (reference sequence). V shed 5 bases and J 6 bases; nucleotides not matched to a gene: 20. The CDR3 spells CASSPQGAGGPSITEQYF. For the CDR3, the DNA is TGTGCCAGCAGCCCTCAGGGAGCGGGGGGACCTAGTATTACCGAGCAGTACTTC. Using reference TRBV7-9 and TRBJ2-7 for the parts outside the CDR3, the full variable domain is DTGVSQNPRHKITKRGQNVTFRCDPISEHNRLYWYRQTLGQGPEFLTYFQNEAQLEKSRLLSDRFSAERPKGSFSTLEIQRTEQGDSAMYLCASSPQGAGGPSITEQYFGPGTRLTVT.

The rearrangement joins TRBV4-3 to TRBJ1-2; D call uncertain. The V end was cut by 0 bases, the J end by 0 bases, with 11 bases between. The CDR3 loop spans 16 amino acids. Per the germline V gene, CDR1 is LGHNA and CDR2 is YSLEER. Here the CDR3 reads CASSQDREGSNYGYTF. In DNA form, the CDR3 reads TGCGCCAGCAGCCAAGATCGAGAGGGCTCTAACTATGGCTACACCTTC.

J is TRBJ2-2 and V is TRBV13; maybe TRBD1 (5 bases). V lost 4 bases, J lost 5 bases, and 11 bases lay in between. Germline lookup yields CDR1 PRHDT and CDR2 FYEKMQ (reference sequence). The CDR3 covers 14 residues. Here the CDR3 reads CASSSISGTGELFF. CDR3 in DNA: TGTGCCAGCAGCTCCATATCAGGGACCGGGGAGCTGTTTTTT.

The chain links TRBV19 to TRBJ1-2; a possible D gene is TRBD1 (5 bases). The CDR3 is 14 residues long. Trimming pared 4 bases from V and 3 bases from J, leaving 12 bases between. CDR1 LNHDA and CDR2 SQIVND come from the germline V gene (reference sequence). The CDR3 DNA reads TGTGCCAGTAGTAGGGACCTGGAGGACTATGGCTACACCTTC. It codes for CASSRDLEDYGYTF.

The chain recombines TRBV4-1 with TRBJ2-1; the match to TRBD2 covers 8 bases. Germline values: CDR1 MGHRA, CDR2 YSYEKL. This CDR3 comprises 17 residues. With 0 bases clipped from V and 2 bases from J, the junction kept 6 bases outside the gene matches. The CDR3 DNA reads TGCGCCAGCAGCCAAGATCAGACTAGCGCAGCCTACAATGAGCAGTTCTTC. Its protein is CASSQDQTSAAYNEQFF.

This clone was found once. V and J are TRBV7-9 and TRBJ2-5; 10 positions agree with TRBD2. Trimming cost V 2 bases and J 1 base; bases outside gene matches: 4. Germline values: CDR1 SEHNR, CDR2 FQNEAQ (reference sequence). CDR3 size: 16 residues. The CDR3 DNA reads TGTGCCAGCAGCTTAATCAGCGGGAGGGCCCAAGAGACCCAGTACTTC. It translates to CASSLISGRAQETQYF.

The CDR3 is CAIKEHSLNTEAFF. DNA of the CDR3: TGTGCCATCAAAGAACACAGTTTGAACACTGAAGCTTTCTTT. The gene calls are TRBV10-3 and TRBJ1-1; no definite D call. Trimming shortened V by 7 bases and J by 0 bases, and 12 bases separated the two germline ends. The CDR3 consists of 14 residues. CDR1 and CDR2 (germline): ENHRY, SYGVKD.

The table lists this clone with a few counts. The identical CDR3 is also encoded by other nucleotide sequences in the sample. V is TRBV6-1 and J is TRBJ2-7; D possibly corresponds to TRBD1 (6 bases). The CDR3 runs 12 residues. Germline CDR1 reads MNHNS; CDR2 reads SASEGT. V was pared by 6 bases and J by 0 bases, with 6 bases between. CDR3 in amino acids: CASRDSSYEQYF. CDR3 sequence (DNA): TGTGCCAGCAGGGACAGCTCCTACGAGCAGTACTTC.

A remark on this clone: Other DNA sequences from this sample encode an identical CDR3 as well. V is TRBV27 and J is TRBJ2-7; the D is unclear. The V end was cut by 3 bases, the J end by 6 bases, with 6 bases between. This CDR3 region has 11 residues. The germline V gene encodes CDR1 MNHEY and CDR2 SMNVEV (reference sequence). CDR3 sequence: CASSFGGEQYF. For the CDR3, the DNA is TGTGCCAGCAGTTTCGGCGGCGAGCAGTACTTC.